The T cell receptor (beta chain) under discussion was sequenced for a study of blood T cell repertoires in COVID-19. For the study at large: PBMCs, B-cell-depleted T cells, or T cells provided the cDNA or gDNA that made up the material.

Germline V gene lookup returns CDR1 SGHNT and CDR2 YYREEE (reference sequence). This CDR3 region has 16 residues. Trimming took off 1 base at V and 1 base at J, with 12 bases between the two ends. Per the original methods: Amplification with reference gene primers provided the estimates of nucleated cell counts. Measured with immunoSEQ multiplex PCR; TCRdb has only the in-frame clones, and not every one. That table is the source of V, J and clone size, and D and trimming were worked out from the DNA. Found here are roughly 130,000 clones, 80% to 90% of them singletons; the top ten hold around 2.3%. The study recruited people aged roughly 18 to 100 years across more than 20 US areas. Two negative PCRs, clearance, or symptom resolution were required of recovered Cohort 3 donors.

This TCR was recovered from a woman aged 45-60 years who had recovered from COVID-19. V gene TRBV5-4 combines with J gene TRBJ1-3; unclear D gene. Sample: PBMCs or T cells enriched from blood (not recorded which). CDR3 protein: CASSLISRTSGNTIYF. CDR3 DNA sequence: TGTGCCAGCAGCTTGATCAGCCGGACTTCTGGAAACACCATATATTTT.